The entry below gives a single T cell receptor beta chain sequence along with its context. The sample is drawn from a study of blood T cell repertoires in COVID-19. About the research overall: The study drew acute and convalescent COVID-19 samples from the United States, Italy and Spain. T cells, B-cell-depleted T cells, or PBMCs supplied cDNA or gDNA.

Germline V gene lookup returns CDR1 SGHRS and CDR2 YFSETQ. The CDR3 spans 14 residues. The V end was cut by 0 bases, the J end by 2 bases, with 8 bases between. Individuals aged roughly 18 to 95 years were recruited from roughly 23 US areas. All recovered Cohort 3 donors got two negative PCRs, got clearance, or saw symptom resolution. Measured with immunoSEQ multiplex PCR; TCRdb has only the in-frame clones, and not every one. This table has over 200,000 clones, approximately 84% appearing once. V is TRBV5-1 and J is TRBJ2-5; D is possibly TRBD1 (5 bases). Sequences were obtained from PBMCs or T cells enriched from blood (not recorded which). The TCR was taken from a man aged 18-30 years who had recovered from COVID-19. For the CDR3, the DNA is TGCGCCAGCAGCTTGGAGGGGCGGCAAGAGACCCAGTACTTC. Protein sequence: CASSLEGRQETQYF.